A selection of T cell receptor beta chains follows, all from one sample in a study of CD8+CD57+ T cells in acquired aplastic anemia. TCRdb reanalysed the reads using MiXCR and keeps one entry per CDR3 protein. The data show about 170,000 distinct CDR3 sequences, approximately 40% seen once. The sample consisted of sorted CD4+, CD8+, or CD8+CD57+ T cells (not recorded which) from PBMCs. The receptors come from a human donor in good health. Both conserved end residues are part of each CDR3. A D gene is named only where the DNA matches it firmly. A clone size is listed for some rows: how often the clone was seen (once, few, many), or a class if it is expanded.

j_call cdr3_length clone_size d_call v_call cdr3_aa cdr3_nt
TRBJ2-3 11 - TRBD2 TRBV20-1 CSARSLGGRYF TGCAGTGCTAGGTCGCTCGGGGGGAGGTATTTT
TRBJ2-7 14 many - TRBV7-7 CASSLSRSSYEQYF TGTGCTAGCAGCTTGAGCAGGAGCTCCTACGAGCAGTACTTC
TRBJ1-2 18 - TRBD1 TRBV4-2 CASSRRQGALDRRRGYTF TGTGCCAGCAGCCGAAGACAGGGAGCCCTGGATCGACGTCGTGGCTACACCTTC
TRBJ2-1 12 once - TRBV4-2 CASSQDLGEQFF TGTGCCAGCAGCCAGGATCTGGGTGAGCAGTTCTTC
TRBJ2-1 15 - - TRBV9 CASSELASSYNEQFF TGTGCCAGCAGCGAGCTAGCGAGCTCCTACAATGAGCAGTTCTTC
TRBJ2-7 13 - - TRBV7-2 CASSLEAINEQYF TGTGCCAGCAGCTTAGAAGCTATTAACGAGCAGTACTTC
TRBJ2-1 16 - - TRBV24-1 CATSDRKGRSYNEQFF TGTGCCACCAGTGATCGAAAGGGACGGTCCTACAATGAGCAGTTCTTC
TRBJ2-7 11 many - TRBV25-1 CASSGHFEQYF TGTGCCAGCAGTGGCCACTTCGAGCAGTACTTC
TRBJ2-7 17 - - TRBV10-3 CAIRGDKTRSRDYEQYF TGTGCCATCAGGGGGGATAAAACTAGATCGAGGGACTACGAGCAGTACTTC
TRBJ2-2 15 - TRBD1 TRBV10-3 CAIRTGTGETGELFF TGTGCCATCAGAACCGGGACAGGGGAAACCGGGGAGCTGTTTTTT
TRBJ1-4 13 many - TRBV20-1 CSAWGTTNEKLFF TGCAGTGCTTGGGGGACAACTAATGAAAAACTGTTTTTT
TRBJ2-1 12 - - TRBV25-1 CASKEGGLEQFF TGTGCCAGCAAGGAAGGGGGTCTTGAGCAGTTCTTC
TRBJ2-7 14 many TRBD2 TRBV28 CASSRRTRPYEQYF TGTGCCAGCAGTCGGCGGACTAGGCCCTACGAGCAGTACTTC
TRBJ1-1 14 many - TRBV12-3/TRBV12-4 CASSLNNPNTEAFF TGTGCCAGCAGTTTAAACAACCCAAACACTGAAGCTTTCTTT
TRBJ2-7 17 - TRBD2 TRBV6-4 CASSDPGLAGGLYEQYF TGTGCCAGCAGTGACCCGGGACTAGCGGGAGGTCTTTACGAGCAGTACTTC
TRBJ2-1 16 - TRBD2 TRBV24-1 CATSESGTSGRAAQFF TGTGCCACCAGTGAATCCGGGACTAGCGGGAGGGCGGCGCAGTTCTTC
TRBJ2-7 11 - - TRBV7-2 CASSLGGKQYF TGTGCCAGCAGCTTAGGAGGGAAGCAGTACTTC
TRBJ2-3 13 once - TRBV10-3 CATTGRSTDTQYF TGTGCCACCACGGGACGGTCAACAGATACGCAGTATTTT
TRBJ1-6 11 - - TRBV7-8 CASSLGSREEF TGTGCCAGCAGCTTGGGATCCAGAGAAGAATTT
TRBJ1-1 14 many - TRBV2 CASSDLGVFTEAFF TGTGCCAGCAGTGATCTAGGGGTTTTCACTGAAGCTTTCTTT
TRBJ2-1 16 many TRBD2 TRBV10-3 CAISESPREVTNEQFF TGTGCCATCAGTGAGTCCCCGCGGGAGGTTACCAATGAGCAGTTCTTC
TRBJ1-2 13 many - TRBV12-3/TRBV12-4 CASSLGGSYGYTF TGTGCCAGCAGTTTAGGGGGCAGCTATGGCTACACCTTC
TRBJ2-7 13 - TRBD2 TRBV7-2 CASSFAGAYEQYF TGTGCCAGCAGCTTTGCGGGGGCCTACGAGCAGTACTTC
TRBJ2-7 11 - - TRBV2 CASSEVYEQYF TGTGCCAGCAGTGAAGTGTACGAGCAGTACTTC
TRBJ2-1 15 many TRBD2 TRBV4-3 CASSQRGGSYNEQFF TGCGCCAGCAGCCAACGGGGGGGATCCTACAATGAGCAGTTCTTC
TRBJ2-5 15 - TRBD2 TRBV10-3 CAISDTSGAGETQYF TGTGCCATCAGTGACACTAGCGGGGCGGGAGAGACCCAGTACTTC
TRBJ2-7 15 many - TRBV6-6 CASSYPTFGIYEQYF TGTGCCAGCAGTTACCCGACTTTTGGGATCTACGAGCAGTACTTC
TRBJ2-6 14 once - TRBV20-1 CSADSISGANVLTF TGCAGTGCTGACAGTATCTCTGGGGCCAACGTCCTGACTTTC
TRBJ1-1 13 many TRBD1 TRBV2 CASKGRGLSGAFF TGTGCCAGCAAAGGCAGGGGGTTGAGTGGAGCTTTCTTT
TRBJ2-5 14 many - TRBV6-5 CASSYRRDQETQYF TGTGCCAGCAGTTATAGAAGAGACCAAGAGACCCAGTACTTC
TRBJ2-3 12 many - TRBV7-2 CASSSSTDTQYF TGTGCCAGCAGCTCTAGCACAGATACGCAGTATTTT
TRBJ1-4 15 many - TRBV7-9 CASSLSGGPNEKLFF TGTGCCAGCAGCTTAAGTGGGGGGCCTAATGAAAAACTGTTTTTT
TRBJ1-1 11 once - TRBV7-9 CASSLPGSAFF TGTGCCAGCAGCTTGCCGGGGAGCGCTTTCTTT
TRBJ2-7 13 - TRBD2 TRBV7-9 CASSPSGTYEQYF TGTGCCAGCAGCCCTAGCGGGACCTACGAGCAGTACTTC
TRBJ1-5 15 many - TRBV6-4 CASSGRSDSNQPQHF TGTGCCAGCAGTGGGCGATCGGATAGCAATCAGCCCCAGCATTTT
TRBJ2-1 16 many - TRBV10-3 CAISGKAEISYNEQFF TGTGCCATCAGTGGAAAGGCAGAAATTTCCTACAATGAGCAGTTCTTC
TRBJ1-4 13 - TRBD1 TRBV29-1 CSVGRTGYEKLFF TGCAGCGTGGGGAGGACAGGTTATGAAAAACTGTTTTTT
TRBJ2-7 17 - TRBD2 TRBV20-1 CSARPGTSGDPWHEQYF TGCAGTGCTAGACCGGGGACTAGCGGGGACCCGTGGCACGAGCAGTACTTC
TRBJ1-3 16 - - TRBV5-1 CASQPYDRNSGNTICF TGCGCCAGCCAACCCTATGACCGAAATTCTGGAAACACCATATGTTTT
TRBJ2-1 17 many - TRBV7-9 CASSPPGGGSTLNEQFF TGTGCCAGCAGCCCTCCGGGTGGCGGGTCTACTTTAAATGAGCAGTTCTTC
TRBJ2-2 14 few - TRBV3-1 CASSTHGTSGELFF TGTGCCAGCAGCACCCACGGGACGTCCGGGGAGCTGTTTTTT
TRBJ2-6 16 many TRBD1 TRBV7-3 CASSSRTGAGANVLTF TGTGCCAGCAGCTCAAGGACAGGGGCTGGGGCCAACGTCCTGACTTTC
TRBJ1-1 13 many - TRBV7-3 CASSQSGGDEAFF TGTGCCAGCAGTCAGTCGGGGGGAGATGAAGCTTTCTTT
TRBJ1-6 14 - - TRBV2 CASSEMHGDSPLHF TGTGCCAGCAGCGAGATGCACGGGGATTCACCCCTCCACTTT
TRBJ2-1 13 - TRBD2 TRBV18 CASSPPAGVEQFF TGTGCCAGCTCACCACCGGCGGGAGTGGAGCAGTTCTTC
TRBJ1-1 13 - - TRBV7-8 CASSLGTAVSAFF TGTGCCAGCAGCTTAGGAACAGCTGTTTCAGCTTTCTTT
TRBJ2-5 15 - TRBD2 TRBV7-2 CASSLVAGGRETQYF TGTGCCAGCAGCTTGGTAGCGGGAGGGCGGGAGACCCAGTACTTC
TRBJ2-7 16 - TRBD1 TRBV15 CATSRDRGTGRHEQYF TGTGCCACCAGCAGAGATCGCGGGACAGGTCGACACGAGCAGTACTTC
TRBJ2-3 17 few TRBD2 TRBV30 CAWSESGGVGRMRTQYF TGTGCCTGGAGTGAGTCGGGGGGGGTAGGACGCATGAGGACGCAGTATTTT
TRBJ2-3 14 - - TRBV4-2 CASSQGAKYGTQYF TGTGCCAGCAGCCAAGGAGCCAAATATGGTACGCAGTATTTT
TRBJ2-7 15 many TRBD2 TRBV6-2/TRBV6-3 CASSYLGGIDYEQYF TGTGCCAGCAGTTACCTCGGGGGGATTGACTACGAGCAGTACTTC
TRBJ2-1 15 many TRBD2 TRBV12-3/TRBV12-4 CASSFLAGEFNEQFF TGTGCCAGCAGTTTTCTAGCGGGGGAGTTCAATGAGCAGTTCTTC
TRBJ2-7 14 - TRBD1 TRBV20-1 CSASRGQGTYEQYF TGCAGTGCTAGTAGAGGACAGGGGACCTACGAGCAGTACTTC
TRBJ2-5 16 - TRBD2 TRBV11-1 CASSLGGLGLQETQYF TGTGCCAGCAGCTTAGGGGGACTAGGCCTGCAAGAGACCCAGTACTTC
TRBJ2-2 13 - - TRBV19 CASSTRNTGELFF TGTGCCAGTAGTACGAGGAACACCGGGGAGCTGTTTTTT
TRBJ2-7 17 few TRBD1 TRBV27 CASSRKGQGVGSYEQYF TGTGCCAGCAGCCGAAAAGGACAGGGAGTCGGGTCCTACGAGCAGTACTTC
TRBJ2-1 15 - - TRBV10-2 CASSVGQDLSDEQFF TGCGCCAGCAGTGTCGGGCAGGACCTTTCGGATGAGCAGTTCTTC
TRBJ2-5 16 many - TRBV4-1 CASSLQPPGQRETQYF TGCGCCAGCAGCCTCCAACCCCCGGGGCAACGGGAGACCCAGTACTTC
TRBJ2-7 14 few TRBD1 TRBV29-1 CSGAVGQGAYEQYF TGCAGCGGTGCGGTGGGACAGGGGGCCTACGAGCAGTACTTC